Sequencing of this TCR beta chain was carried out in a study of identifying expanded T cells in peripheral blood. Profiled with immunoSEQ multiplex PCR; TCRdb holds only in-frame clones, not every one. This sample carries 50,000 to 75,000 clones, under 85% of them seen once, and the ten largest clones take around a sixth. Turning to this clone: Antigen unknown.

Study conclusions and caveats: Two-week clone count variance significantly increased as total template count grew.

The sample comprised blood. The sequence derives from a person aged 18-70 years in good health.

The CDR3 reads CASSRQMNTEAFF. DNA for the CDR3: TGTGCCAGCAGTCGACAGATGAACACTGAAGCTTTCTTT. This rearrangement joins TRBV7-2 to TRBJ1-1, with D maybe TRBD1 (5 bases). The ends were cut back, 6 bases at V and 0 bases at J, with 8 bases in the middle. CDR1 and CDR2 (germline): SGHTA, FQGNSA. CDR3 size: 13 residues.